This T cell receptor (beta chain) was identified in a study of vaccination and CD4 T cells after COVID-19. For the study at large: At a median 72 days (range 14 to 241) after dose two, post-vaccine samples were obtained. General study results and limits: For convalescent patients, a median 86.3% of reactive clones surfaced exclusively after vaccination.

With 1 base removed from V and 5 bases from J, the gap between germline ends came to 8 bases. This CDR3 region has 13 residues. Germline lookup yields CDR1 SGHTA and CDR2 FQGTGA. On this clonotype itself: Its specificity is unknown.

Treatment of the sample: roughly 10-day PBMC culture with coronavirus spike peptide pools or control peptides (ViraFEST assay). ViraFEST stimulated the growth of antigen-specific T cells using peptide pools and subsequently profiled their TCRs by sequencing. Half the medium was exchanged for fresh IL-2 medium on days 3 and 7. Cultured CD4+ T cell DNA was sequenced using the Oncomine TCR Beta short-read assay. MiXCR, applied by TCRdb to the PCR reads, yields one record per CDR3 protein. The sample consists of about 17,000 distinct CDR3 sequences, less than 50% of them appearing once. The specimen was CD4+ T cells from blood, cultured in vitro. This TCR was sampled from a human donor who had recovered from COVID-19. The J gene is TRBJ2-5, the V gene TRBV7-3; perhaps TRBD2 as D (5 bases). Written as DNA, the CDR3 is TGTGCCAGCAGCTTAAGGGAGTCGGAGACCCAGTACTTC. Its translation: CASSLRESETQYF.